A selection of T cell receptor beta chains follows, all from one sample in a study of T cells in Graves' hyperthyroidism and ophthalmopathy. TCRdb reprocessed the multiplex PCR reads with MiXCR, giving one entry per CDR3 protein. This sample has some 500,000 distinct CDR3 sequences, with roughly a quarter found just once. The sequencing input was blood. The receptors shown here come from a woman aged 30 to 39 with Graves' ophthalmopathy. CDR3s include the opening cysteine and the closing phenylalanine or tryptophan. Each record gives: D gene, V gene, J gene, CDR3 protein. D genes are given only for firm matches.

NA,TRBV28,TRBJ2-3,CASSLKGTDTQYF
NA,TRBV10-3,TRBJ2-7,CAISDVNRVPYEQYF
NA,TRBV10-3,TRBJ1-2,CAIRGNNYGYTF
NA,TRBV19,TRBJ2-7,CASSMSRGGYEQYF
NA,TRBV12-5,TRBJ2-7,CASGFRGSYEQYF
NA,TRBV7-9,TRBJ2-5,CASSLHREGETQYF
NA,TRBV7-8,TRBJ1-1,CASSSKAQILNEAFF
NA,TRBV14,TRBJ1-1,CAIEPFMNTEAFF
NA,TRBV20-1,TRBJ1-5,CSARVGDQPQHF
TRBD1,TRBV12-3/TRBV12-4,TRBJ1-2,CASSFEGADGYTF
NA,TRBV6-2/TRBV6-3,TRBJ2-2,CASSYSGSSTGELFF
TRBD1,TRBV7-2,TRBJ2-7,CASSTRQGADEQYF